The rows below give T cell receptor beta chains drawn from one sample of a study of CD8+CD57+ T cells in acquired aplastic anemia. TCRdb re-analysed the reads in MiXCR, keeping a single row per CDR3 protein. Of 180,000 or so distinct CDR3 sequences in the sample, around half were seen once. Sequencing was carried out using sorted CD4+, CD8+, or CD8+CD57+ T cells (not recorded which) from PBMCs. These receptors were taken from a human donor with aplastic anemia. Both conserved end residues are part of each CDR3. Each record gives: CDR3 protein, V gene.

cdr3_aa: CARFRTVNNQPQHF
v_call: TRBV7-3

cdr3_aa: CATSASGGSRDYNEQFF
v_call: TRBV24-1

cdr3_aa: CSARGGQGRGGYTF
v_call: TRBV20-1

cdr3_aa: CASSHIEGILPYF
v_call: TRBV14

cdr3_aa: CASSYGQGNEKLFF
v_call: TRBV5-1

cdr3_aa: CASGSGRFNSPLHF
v_call: TRBV19

cdr3_aa: CASSQVDGNRAGELFF
v_call: TRBV4-1

cdr3_aa: CASSLEQGSQSYGYTF
v_call: TRBV5-6

cdr3_aa: CASSLGGGEQYF
v_call: TRBV7-9

cdr3_aa: CASSQDLSVTNEKLFF
v_call: TRBV4-1

cdr3_aa: CATSVQGVDQPQHF
v_call: TRBV24-1

cdr3_aa: CSARETGNTIYF
v_call: TRBV20-1

cdr3_aa: CASSLYPGTEISYEQYF
v_call: TRBV11-1

cdr3_aa: CSARDPVRGEAFF
v_call: TRBV20-1

cdr3_aa: CASSGTGQETQYF
v_call: TRBV9

cdr3_aa: CSARDGRANQETQYF
v_call: TRBV20-1

cdr3_aa: CASSLDSDRPTLNTEAFF
v_call: TRBV5-1

cdr3_aa: CASRGTGILWQYF
v_call: TRBV10-2

cdr3_aa: CSVDGDLNTEAFF
v_call: TRBV29-1

cdr3_aa: CASRGLAATYEQYF
v_call: TRBV2

cdr3_aa: CARDTRTGSDTQYF
v_call: TRBV2

cdr3_aa: CASSTNSNQPQHF
v_call: TRBV6-4